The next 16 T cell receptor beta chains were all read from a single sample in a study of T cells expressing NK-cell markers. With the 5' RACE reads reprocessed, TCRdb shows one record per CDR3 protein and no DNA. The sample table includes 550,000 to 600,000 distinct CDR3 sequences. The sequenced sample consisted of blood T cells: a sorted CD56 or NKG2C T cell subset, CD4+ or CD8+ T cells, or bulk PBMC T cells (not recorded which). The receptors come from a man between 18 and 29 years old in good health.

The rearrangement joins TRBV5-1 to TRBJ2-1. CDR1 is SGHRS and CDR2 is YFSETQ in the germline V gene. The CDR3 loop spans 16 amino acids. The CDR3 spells CASSAMAGGPSNEQFF.

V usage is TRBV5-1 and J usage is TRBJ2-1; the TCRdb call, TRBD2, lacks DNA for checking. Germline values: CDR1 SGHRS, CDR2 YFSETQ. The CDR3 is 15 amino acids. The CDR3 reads CASIGVAGAYNEQFF.

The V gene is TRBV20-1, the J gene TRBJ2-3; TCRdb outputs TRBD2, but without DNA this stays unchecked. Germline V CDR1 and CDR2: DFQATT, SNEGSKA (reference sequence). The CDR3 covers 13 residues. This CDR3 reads CSASQGRGDTQYF.

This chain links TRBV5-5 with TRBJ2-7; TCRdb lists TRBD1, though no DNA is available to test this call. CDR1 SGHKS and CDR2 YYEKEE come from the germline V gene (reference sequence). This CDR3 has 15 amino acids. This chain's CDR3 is CASSLVGRGAYEQYF.

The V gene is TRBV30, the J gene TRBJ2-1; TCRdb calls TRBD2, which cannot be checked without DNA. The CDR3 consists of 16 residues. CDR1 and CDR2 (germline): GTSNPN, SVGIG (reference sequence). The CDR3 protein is CAWRSAGTSFANEQFF.

Here the CDR3 reads CASSPSAGSSYNSPLHF. The chain carries TRBV5-1 and TRBJ1-6. Germline assignment: CDR1 SGHRS and CDR2 YFSETQ. This CDR3 is built from 17 residues.

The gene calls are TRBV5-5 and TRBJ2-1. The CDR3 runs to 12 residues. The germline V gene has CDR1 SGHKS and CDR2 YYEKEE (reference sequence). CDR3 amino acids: CASSPDGNEQFF.

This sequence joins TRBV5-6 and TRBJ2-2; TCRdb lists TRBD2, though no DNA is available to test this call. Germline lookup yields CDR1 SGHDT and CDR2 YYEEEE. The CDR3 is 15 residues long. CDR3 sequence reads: CASRISLAGPAELFF.

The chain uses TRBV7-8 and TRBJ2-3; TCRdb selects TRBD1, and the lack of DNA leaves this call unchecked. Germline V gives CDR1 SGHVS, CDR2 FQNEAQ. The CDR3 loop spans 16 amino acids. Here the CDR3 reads CASSPPGTGFTDTQYF.

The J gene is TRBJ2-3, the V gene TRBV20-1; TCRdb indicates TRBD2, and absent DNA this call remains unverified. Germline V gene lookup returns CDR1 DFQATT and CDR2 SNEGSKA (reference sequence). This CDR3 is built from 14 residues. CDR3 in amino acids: CSAPSGRGTDTQYF.

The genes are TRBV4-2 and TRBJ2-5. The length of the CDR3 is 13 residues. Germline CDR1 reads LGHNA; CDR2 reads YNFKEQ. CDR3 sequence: CASSQESEETQYF.

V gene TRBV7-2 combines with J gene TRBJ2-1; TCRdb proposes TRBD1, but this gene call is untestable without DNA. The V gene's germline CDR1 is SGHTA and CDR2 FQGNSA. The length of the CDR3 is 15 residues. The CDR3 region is CASHENYRALHEQFF.

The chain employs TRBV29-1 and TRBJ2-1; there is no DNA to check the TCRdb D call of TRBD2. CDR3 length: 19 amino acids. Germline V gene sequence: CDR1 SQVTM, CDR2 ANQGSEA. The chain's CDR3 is CSVEGRDLVGRGSYNEQFF.

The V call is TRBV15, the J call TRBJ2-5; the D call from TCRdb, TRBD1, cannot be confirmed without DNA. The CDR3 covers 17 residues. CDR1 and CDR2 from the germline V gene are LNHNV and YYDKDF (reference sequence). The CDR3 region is CATSRDFFTGGQETQYF.

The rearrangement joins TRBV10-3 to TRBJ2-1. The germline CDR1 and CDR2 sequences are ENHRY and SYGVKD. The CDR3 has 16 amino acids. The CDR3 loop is CAIRDPTEIRMDEQFF.

The CDR3 here is CASSQQRGTNTGELFF. The rearrangement joins TRBV5-4 to TRBJ2-2; the TCRdb D gene call, TRBD1, has no DNA to confirm it. CDR1 is SGHNT, CDR2 YYREEE, per germline (reference sequence). The CDR3 runs 16 residues.